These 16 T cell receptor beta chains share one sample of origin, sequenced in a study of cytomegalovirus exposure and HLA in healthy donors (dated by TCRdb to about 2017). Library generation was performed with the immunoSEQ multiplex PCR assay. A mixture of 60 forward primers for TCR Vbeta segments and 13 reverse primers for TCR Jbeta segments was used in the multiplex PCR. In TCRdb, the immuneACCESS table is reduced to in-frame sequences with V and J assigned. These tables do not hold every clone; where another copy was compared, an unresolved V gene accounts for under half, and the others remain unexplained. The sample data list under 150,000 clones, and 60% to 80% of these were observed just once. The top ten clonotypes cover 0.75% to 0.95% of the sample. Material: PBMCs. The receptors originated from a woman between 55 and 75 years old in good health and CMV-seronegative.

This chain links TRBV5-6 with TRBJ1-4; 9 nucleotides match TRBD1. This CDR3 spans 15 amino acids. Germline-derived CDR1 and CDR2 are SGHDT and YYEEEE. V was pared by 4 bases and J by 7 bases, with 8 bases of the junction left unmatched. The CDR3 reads CASSLGTGLAEKLFF. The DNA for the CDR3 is TGTGCCAGCAGCCTTGGGACAGGGCTCGCTGAAAAACTGTTTTTT. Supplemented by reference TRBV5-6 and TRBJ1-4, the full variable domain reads DAGVTQSPTHLIKTRGQQVTLRCSPKSGHDTVSWYQQALGQGPQFIFQYYEEEERQRGNFPDRFSGHQFPNYSSELNVNALLLGDSALYLCASSLGTGLAEKLFFGSGTQLSVL.

DNA for the CDR3: TGTGCCAGCTCACCCAACACAGGTGGTACTGAAGCTTTCTTT. As protein: CASSPNTGGTEAFF. The gene calls are TRBV18 and TRBJ1-1; TRBD1 might be the D (5 bases). The CDR3 sequence is 14 residues long. Germline V gene lookup returns CDR1 KGHSH and CDR2 LQKENI. V shed 3 bases and J shed 5 bases, with 13 bases lying between them. Combining the CDR3 with reference TRBV18 and TRBJ1-1 gives the whole variable domain NAGVMQNPRHLVRRRGQEARLRCSPMKGHSHVYWYRQLPEEGLKFMVYLQKENIIDESGMPKERFSAEFPKEGPSILRIQQVVRGDSAAYFCASSPNTGGTEAFFGQGTRLTVV.

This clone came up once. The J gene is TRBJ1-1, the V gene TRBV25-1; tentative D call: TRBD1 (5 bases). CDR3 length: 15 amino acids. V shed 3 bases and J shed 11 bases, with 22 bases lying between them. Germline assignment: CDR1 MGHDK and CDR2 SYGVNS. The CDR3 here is CASSDPNAGYWKAFF. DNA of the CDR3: TGTGCCAGCAGTGACCCCAATGCAGGGTACTGGAAGGCTTTCTTT.

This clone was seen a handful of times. The CDR3 bases are TGTGCCAGCAGTTTAGACAGGGGGCACCTTCGGGATACGCAGTATTTT. Translation gives CASSLDRGHLRDTQYF. The V gene is TRBV6-6, the J gene TRBJ2-3, with 10 bases fitting TRBD1. Germline lookup yields CDR1 MNHNY and CDR2 SVGAGI (reference sequence). The ends lost 4 bases at V and 6 bases at J; junction bases unmatched: 10. This CDR3 is 16 amino acids long.

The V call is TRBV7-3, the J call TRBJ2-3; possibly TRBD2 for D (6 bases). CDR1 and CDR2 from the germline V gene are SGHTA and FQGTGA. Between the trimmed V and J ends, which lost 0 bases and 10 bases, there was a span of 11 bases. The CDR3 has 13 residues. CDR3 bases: TGTGCCAGCAGCTTAACGACGAGGGAGGCGCAGTATTTT. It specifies CASSLTTREAQYF. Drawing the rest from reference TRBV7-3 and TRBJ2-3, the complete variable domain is GAGVSQTPSNKVTEKGKYVELRCDPISGHTALYWYRQSLGQGPEFLIYFQGTGAADDSGLPNDRFFAVRPEGSVSTLKIQRTERGDSAVYLCASSLTTREAQYFGPGTRLTVL.

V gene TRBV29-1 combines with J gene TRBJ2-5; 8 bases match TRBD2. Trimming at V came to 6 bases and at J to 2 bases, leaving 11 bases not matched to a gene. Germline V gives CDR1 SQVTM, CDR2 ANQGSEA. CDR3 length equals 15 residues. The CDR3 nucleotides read TGCAGCGTGACCCCTCTAGCGGGTTGGCAAGAGACCCAGTACTTC. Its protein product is CSVTPLAGWQETQYF.

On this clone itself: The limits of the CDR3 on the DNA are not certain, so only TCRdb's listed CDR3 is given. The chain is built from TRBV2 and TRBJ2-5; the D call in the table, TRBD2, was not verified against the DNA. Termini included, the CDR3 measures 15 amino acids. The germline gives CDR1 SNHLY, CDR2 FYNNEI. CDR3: CASILGLAGAYEQYF.

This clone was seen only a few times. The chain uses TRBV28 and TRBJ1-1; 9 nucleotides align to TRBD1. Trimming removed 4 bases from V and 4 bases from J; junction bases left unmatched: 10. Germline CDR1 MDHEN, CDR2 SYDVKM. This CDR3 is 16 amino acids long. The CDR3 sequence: CASSSLTGGRGTEAFF. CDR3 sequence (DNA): TGTGCCAGCAGTTCGTTGACAGGGGGACGGGGCACTGAAGCTTTCTTT. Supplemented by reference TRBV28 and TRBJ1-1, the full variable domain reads DVKVTQSSRYLVKRTGEKVFLECVQDMDHENMFWYRQDPGLGLRLIYFSYDVKMKEKGDIPEGYSVSREKKERFSLILESASTNQTSMYLCASSSLTGGRGTEAFFGQGTRLTVV.

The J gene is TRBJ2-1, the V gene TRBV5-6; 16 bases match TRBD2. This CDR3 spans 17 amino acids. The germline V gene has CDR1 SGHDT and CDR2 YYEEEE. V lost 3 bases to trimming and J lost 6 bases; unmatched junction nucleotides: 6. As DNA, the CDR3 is TGTGCCAGCAGCTCGGGACTAGCGGGGGGGCCGGGCAATGAGCAGTTCTTC. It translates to CASSSGLAGGPGNEQFF.

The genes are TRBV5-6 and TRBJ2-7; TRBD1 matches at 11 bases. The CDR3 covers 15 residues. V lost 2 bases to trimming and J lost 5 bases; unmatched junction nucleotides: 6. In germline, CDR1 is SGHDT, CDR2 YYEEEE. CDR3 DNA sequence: TGTGCCAGCAGCTTCGCCGGGACAGGGGGTCACGAGCAGTACTTC. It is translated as CASSFAGTGGHEQYF.

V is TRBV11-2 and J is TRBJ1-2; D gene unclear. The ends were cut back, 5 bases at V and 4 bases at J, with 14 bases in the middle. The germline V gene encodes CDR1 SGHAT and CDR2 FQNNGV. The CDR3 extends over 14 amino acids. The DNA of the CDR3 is TGTGCCAGCAGCCCCACAGAGTGGGTCTATGGCTACACCTTC. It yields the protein CASSPTEWVYGYTF.

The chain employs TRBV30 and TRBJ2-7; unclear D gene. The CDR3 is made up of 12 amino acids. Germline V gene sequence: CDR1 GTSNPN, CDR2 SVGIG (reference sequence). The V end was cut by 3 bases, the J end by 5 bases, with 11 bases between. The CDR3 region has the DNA TGTGCCTGGAGCCCCGAGCACCACGAGCAGTACTTC. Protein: CAWSPEHHEQYF. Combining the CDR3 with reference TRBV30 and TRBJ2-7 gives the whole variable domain SQTIHQWPATLVQPVGSPLSLECTVEGTSNPNLYWYRQAAGRGLQLLFYSVGIGQISSEVPQNLSASRPQDRQFILSSKKLLLSDSGFYLCAWSPEHHEQYFGPGTRLTVT.

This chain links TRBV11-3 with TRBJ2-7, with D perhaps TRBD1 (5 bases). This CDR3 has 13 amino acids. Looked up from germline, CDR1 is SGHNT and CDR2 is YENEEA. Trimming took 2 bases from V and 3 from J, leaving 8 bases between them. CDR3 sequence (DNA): TGTGCCAGCAGCTTATTTACAGGCTACGAGCAGTACTTC. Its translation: CASSLFTGYEQYF.

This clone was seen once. The CDR3 region is CASSLFSGGAPSTDTQYF. CDR3 bases: TGTGCCAGCAGCTTGTTTAGCGGGGGCGCCCCTAGCACAGATACGCAGTATTTT. V and J are TRBV5-6 and TRBJ2-3; TRBD2 matches at 9 bases. V shed 1 base and J 0 bases; nucleotides not matched to a gene: 9. The CDR3 length is 18 residues. Germline-derived CDR1 and CDR2 are SGHDT and YYEEEE.

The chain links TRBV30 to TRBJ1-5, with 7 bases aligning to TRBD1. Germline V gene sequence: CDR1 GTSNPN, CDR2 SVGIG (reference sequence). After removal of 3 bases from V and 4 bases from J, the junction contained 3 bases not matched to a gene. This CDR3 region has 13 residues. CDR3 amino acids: CAWSRDRNQPQHF. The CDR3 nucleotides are TGTGCCTGGAGCCGGGACAGAAATCAGCCCCAGCATTTT.

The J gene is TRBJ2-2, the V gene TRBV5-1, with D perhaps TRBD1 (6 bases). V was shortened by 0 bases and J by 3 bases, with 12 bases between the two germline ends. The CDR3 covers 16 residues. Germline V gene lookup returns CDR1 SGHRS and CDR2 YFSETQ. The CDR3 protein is CASSLVGRGDTGELFF. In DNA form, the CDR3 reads TGCGCCAGCAGCTTGGTGGGCAGGGGTGACACCGGGGAGCTGTTTTTT.